This T cell receptor beta chain was documented in a study of T-cell reconstitution after alpha-beta-depleted transplantation in children. Findings of the study overall: Some patients' high day-60 TCRbeta diversity was attributed to recipient cells surviving conditioning.

A few counts support this clonotype. Its antigen is still unknown. This sample's TCRbeta library carried unique molecular identifier barcodes. TCRdb redid the calling of the PCR reads with MiXCR, one entry per CDR3 protein. The top ten clones hold 28% of a sample with approximately 980,000 distinct CDR3 sequences, 25% to 30% of them seen once. The clonotype originates from a boy under two years old who had a stem cell transplant for SCID, so the T cells may come from the graft donor. The input for sequencing was PBMCs, mostly from graft donor cells, taken 360 days after TCRalphabeta/CD19-depleted stem cell transplant.

CDR3 amino acids: CSVEVPGPYEQYF. Here the CDR3 DNA reads TGCAGCGTTGAAGTACCAGGGCCCTACGAGCAGTACTTC. V is TRBV29-1 and J is TRBJ2-7; tentative D call: TRBD1 (5 bases). The CDR3 has 13 amino acids. V was clipped by 1 base and J by 2 bases, with 9 bases between them. CDR1 and CDR2 from the germline V gene are SQVTM and ANQGSEA.